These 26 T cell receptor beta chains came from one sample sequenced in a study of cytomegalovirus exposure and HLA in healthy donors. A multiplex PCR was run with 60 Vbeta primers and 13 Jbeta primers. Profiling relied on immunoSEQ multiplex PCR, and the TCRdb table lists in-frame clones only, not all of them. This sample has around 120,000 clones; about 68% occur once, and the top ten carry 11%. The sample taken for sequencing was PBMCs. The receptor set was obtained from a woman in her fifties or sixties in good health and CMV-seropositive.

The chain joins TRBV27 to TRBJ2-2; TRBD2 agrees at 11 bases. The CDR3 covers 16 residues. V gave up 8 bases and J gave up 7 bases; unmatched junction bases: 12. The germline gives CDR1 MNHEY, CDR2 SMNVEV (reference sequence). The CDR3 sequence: CASPCPSGRIGGELFF. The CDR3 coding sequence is TGTGCCAGCCCTTGTCCTAGCGGGAGGATAGGCGGGGAGCTGTTTTTT.

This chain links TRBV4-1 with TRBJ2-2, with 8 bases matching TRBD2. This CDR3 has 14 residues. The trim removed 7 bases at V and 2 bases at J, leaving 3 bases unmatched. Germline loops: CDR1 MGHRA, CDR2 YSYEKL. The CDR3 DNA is TGCGCCAGCACGGCGGGGGGTAACACCGGGGAGCTGTTTTTT. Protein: CASTAGGNTGELFF.

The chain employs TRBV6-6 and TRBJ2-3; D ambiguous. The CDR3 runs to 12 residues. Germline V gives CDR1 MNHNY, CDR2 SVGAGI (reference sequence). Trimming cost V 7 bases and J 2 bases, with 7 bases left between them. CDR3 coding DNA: TGTGCCAGCACCCTAAACACAGATACGCAGTATTTT. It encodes CASTLNTDTQYF.

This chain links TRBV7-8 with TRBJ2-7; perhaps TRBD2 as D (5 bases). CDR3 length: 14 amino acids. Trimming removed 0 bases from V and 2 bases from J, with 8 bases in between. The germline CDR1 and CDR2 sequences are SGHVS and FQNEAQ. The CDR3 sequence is CASSLAHGAYEQYF. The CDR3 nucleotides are TGTGCCAGCAGCTTAGCACACGGGGCCTACGAGCAGTACTTC.

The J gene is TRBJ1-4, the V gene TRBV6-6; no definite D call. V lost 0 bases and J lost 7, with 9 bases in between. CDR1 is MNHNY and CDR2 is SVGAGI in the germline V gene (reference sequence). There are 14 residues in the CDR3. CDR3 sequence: CASSYSGGFEKLFF. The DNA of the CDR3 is TGTGCCAGCAGTTACTCCGGAGGATTTGAAAAACTGTTTTTT.

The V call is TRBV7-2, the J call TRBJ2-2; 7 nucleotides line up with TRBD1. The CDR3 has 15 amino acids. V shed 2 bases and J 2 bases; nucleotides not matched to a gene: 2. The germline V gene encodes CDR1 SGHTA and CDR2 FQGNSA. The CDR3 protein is CASSLRDSNTGELFF. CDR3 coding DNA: TGTGCCAGCAGCTTAAGGGACAGTAACACCGGGGAGCTGTTTTTT.

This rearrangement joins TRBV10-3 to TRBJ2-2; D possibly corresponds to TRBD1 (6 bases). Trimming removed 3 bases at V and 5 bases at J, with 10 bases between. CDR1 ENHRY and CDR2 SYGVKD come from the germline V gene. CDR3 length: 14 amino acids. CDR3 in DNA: TGTGCCATCAGTGACAGGGGAATTACCGGGGAGCTGTTTTTT. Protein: CAISDRGITGELFF.

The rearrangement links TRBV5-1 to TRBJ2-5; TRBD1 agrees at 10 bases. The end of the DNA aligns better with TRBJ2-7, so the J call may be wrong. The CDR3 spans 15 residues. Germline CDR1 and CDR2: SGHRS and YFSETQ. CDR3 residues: CASSLAGQGIYEQYF. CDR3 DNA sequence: TGCGCCAGCAGCTTGGCGGGACAGGGGATCTACGAGCAGTACTTC.

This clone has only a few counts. CDR3 nucleotides: TGTGCCAGCAGCGTAGGTTTCCAGGTCCATACCGGGGAGCTGTTTTTT. Encoded protein: CASSVGFQVHTGELFF. V usage is TRBV9 and J usage is TRBJ2-2; D is ambiguous. The CDR3 is made up of 16 amino acids. From germline, CDR1 is SGDLS and CDR2 YYNGEE. V lost 0 bases, J lost 5 bases, and 14 bases lay in between.

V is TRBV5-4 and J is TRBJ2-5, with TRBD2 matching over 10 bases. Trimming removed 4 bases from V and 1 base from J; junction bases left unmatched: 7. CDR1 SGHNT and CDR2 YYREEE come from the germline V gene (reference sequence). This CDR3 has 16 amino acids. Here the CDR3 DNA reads TGTGCCAGCAGCCTCGGGGTAGCGGGGGGCCAAGAGACCCAGTACTTC. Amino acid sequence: CASSLGVAGGQETQYF.

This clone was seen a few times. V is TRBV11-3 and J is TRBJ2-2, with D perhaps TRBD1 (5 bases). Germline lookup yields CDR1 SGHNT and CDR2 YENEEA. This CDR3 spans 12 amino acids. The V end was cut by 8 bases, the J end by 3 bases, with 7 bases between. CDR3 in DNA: TGTGCCAGCCGCAGGGACACCGGGGAGCTGTTTTTT. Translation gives CASRRDTGELFF.

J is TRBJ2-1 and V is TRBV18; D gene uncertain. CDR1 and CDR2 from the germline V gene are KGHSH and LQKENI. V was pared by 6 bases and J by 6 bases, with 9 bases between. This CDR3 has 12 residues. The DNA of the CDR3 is TGTGCCAGCTCCCCCCCATCCAATGAGCAGTTCTTC. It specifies CASSPPSNEQFF.

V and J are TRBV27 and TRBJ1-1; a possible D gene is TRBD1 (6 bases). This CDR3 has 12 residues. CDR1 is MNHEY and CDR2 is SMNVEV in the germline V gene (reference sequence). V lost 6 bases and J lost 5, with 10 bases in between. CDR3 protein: CASRGRGTEAFF. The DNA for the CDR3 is TGTGCCAGCAGGGGGAGGGGGACTGAAGCTTTCTTT.

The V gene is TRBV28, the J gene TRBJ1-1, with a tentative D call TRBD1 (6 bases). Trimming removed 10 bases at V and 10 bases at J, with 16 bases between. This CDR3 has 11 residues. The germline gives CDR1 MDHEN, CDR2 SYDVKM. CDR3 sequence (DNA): TGTGCCATCATCGCAGGGGAAAGAGCTTTCTTT. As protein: CAIIAGERAFF.

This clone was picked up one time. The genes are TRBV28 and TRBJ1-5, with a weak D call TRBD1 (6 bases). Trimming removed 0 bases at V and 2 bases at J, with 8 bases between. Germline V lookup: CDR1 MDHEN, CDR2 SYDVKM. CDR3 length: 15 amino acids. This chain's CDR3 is CASSLWGAGNQPQHF. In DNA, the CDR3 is TGTGCCAGCAGTTTATGGGGGGCCGGCAATCAGCCCCAGCATTTT.

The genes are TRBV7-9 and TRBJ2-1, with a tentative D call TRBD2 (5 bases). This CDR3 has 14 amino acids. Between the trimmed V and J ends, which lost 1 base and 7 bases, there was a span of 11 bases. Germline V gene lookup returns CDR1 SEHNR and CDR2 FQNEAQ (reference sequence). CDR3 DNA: TGTGCCAGCAGCTTAGGAGGGATCAGGAATGAGCAGTTCTTC. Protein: CASSLGGIRNEQFF.

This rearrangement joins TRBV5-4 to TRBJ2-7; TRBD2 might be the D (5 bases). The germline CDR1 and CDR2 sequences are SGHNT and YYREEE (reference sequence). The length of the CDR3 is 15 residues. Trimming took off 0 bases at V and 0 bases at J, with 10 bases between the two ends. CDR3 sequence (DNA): TGTGCCAGCAGCTTGGGAGGGAAGAGCTCCTACGAGCAGTACTTC. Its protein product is CASSLGGKSSYEQYF.

This CDR3 reads CASGGSSYNEQFF. The CDR3 DNA is TGTGCCAGTGGCGGAAGCTCCTACAATGAGCAGTTCTTC. V and J are TRBV6-5 and TRBJ2-1, with unresolved D. This CDR3 is 13 amino acids long. Trimming took 9 bases from V and 0 from J, leaving 9 bases between them. Germline CDR1 reads MNHEY; CDR2 reads SVGAGI.

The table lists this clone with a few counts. The CDR3, as DNA: TGTGCCAGCAGCCAAGTTGGACTAACCCAAGAGACCCAGTACTTC. Amino acid sequence: CASSQVGLTQETQYF. The chain uses TRBV4-2 and TRBJ2-5; D may be TRBD2 (6 bases). The CDR3 is made up of 15 amino acids. V was pared by 1 base and J by 1 base, with 10 bases between. Germline V gene data show CDR1 as LGHNA and CDR2 as YNFKEQ.

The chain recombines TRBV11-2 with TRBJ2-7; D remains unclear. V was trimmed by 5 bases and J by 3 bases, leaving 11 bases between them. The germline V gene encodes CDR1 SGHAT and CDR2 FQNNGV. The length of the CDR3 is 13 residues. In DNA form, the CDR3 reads TGTGCCAGCAGCCTCGAACACTACTACGAGCAGTACTTC. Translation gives CASSLEHYYEQYF.

CDR3 in DNA: TGCGCCAGCAGCCCACAGGACAGGGTGGAGGACGAGCAGTACTTC. It encodes CASSPQDRVEDEQYF. This chain connects TRBV5-1 to TRBJ2-7, with TRBD1 matching over 8 bases. The CDR3 loop spans 15 amino acids. CDR1 and CDR2 from the germline V gene are SGHRS and YFSETQ. The V gene end was trimmed by 4 bases and the J gene end by 5 bases; junction bases not matched to a gene: 11.

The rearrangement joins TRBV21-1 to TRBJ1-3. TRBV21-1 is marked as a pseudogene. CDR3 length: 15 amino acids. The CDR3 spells CASSKVRVSGNTIYF. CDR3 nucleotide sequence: TGTGCCAGCAGCAAAGTGCGGGTTTCTGGAAACACCATATATTTT.

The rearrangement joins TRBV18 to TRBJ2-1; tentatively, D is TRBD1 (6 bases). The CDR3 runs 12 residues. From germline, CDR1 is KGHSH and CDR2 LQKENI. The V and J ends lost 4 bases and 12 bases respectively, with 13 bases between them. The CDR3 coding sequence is TGTGCCAGCTCACGACCCCAGGGGAGGCAGTTCTTC. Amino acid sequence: CASSRPQGRQFF.

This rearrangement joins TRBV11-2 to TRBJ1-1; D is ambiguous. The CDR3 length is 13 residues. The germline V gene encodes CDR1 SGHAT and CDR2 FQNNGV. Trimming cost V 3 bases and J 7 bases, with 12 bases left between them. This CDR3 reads CASSLAPGLEAFF. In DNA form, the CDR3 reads TGTGCCAGCAGCTTGGCACCTGGACTTGAAGCTTTCTTT. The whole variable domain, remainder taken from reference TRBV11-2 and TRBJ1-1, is EAGVAQSPRYKIIEKRQSVAFWCNPISGHATLYWYQQILGQGPKLLIQFQNNGVVDDSQLPKDRFSAERLKGVDSTLKIQPAKLEDSAVYLCASSLAPGLEAFFGQGTRLTVV.

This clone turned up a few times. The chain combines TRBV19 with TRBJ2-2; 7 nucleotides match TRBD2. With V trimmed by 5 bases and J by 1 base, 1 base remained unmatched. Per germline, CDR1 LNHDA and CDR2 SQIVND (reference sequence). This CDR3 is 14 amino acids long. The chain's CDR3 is CASSWGGNTGELFF. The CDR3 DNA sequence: TGTGCCAGTAGTTGGGGGGGGAACACCGGGGAGCTGTTTTTT.

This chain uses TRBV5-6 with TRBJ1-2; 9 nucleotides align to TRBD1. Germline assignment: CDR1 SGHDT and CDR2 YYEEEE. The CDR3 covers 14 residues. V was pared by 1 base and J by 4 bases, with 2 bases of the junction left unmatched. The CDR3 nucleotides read TGTGCCAGCAGCTTGACAGGGGGCGGCTATGGCTACACCTTC. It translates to CASSLTGGGYGYTF.